Shown below are 7 T cell receptor beta chains from a single sample sequenced in a study of response to subunit inactivated influenza vaccine. TCRdb called the RT-PCR reads again in MiXCR, with one record for every CDR3 protein. The table has hundreds of thousands of distinct CDR3 sequences, roughly 8.2% seen once. This sample comprised PBMCs from blood, obtained around 25 months after vaccination. Every receptor here comes from a man aged 50 to 69 who received an inactivated influenza vaccine.

In this sample, this clonotype turned up a few times. This chain connects TRBV29-1 to TRBJ1-3, with D possibly being TRBD1 (6 bases). The CDR3 is 14 residues long. Germline loops: CDR1 SQVTM, CDR2 ANQGSEA. With 3 bases removed from V and 3 bases from J, the gap between germline ends came to 12 bases. The CDR3 DNA sequence: TGCAGCGTTGAGCAGGGGTCGGGTGGAAACACCATATATTTT. This encodes CSVEQGSGGNTIYF.

V gene TRBV9 combines with J gene TRBJ2-3, with 16 positions matching TRBD2. CDR1 SGDLS and CDR2 YYNGEE come from the germline V gene. V lost 10 bases, J lost 1 base, and 9 bases stayed unmatched. The CDR3 covers 17 residues. CDR3: CASSKGTSGGGTDTQYF. The CDR3 DNA reads as TGTGCCTCAAGCAAAGGGACTAGCGGGGGGGGCACAGATACGCAGTATTTT.

The chain has TRBV28 and TRBJ2-1, with 10 nucleotides matching TRBD2. Germline trimming cut 3 bases from V and 0 bases from J; bases unmatched to any gene: 2. The germline CDR1 and CDR2 sequences are MDHEN and SYDVKM. This CDR3 has 16 amino acids. CDR3 region: CASSFPSGSSYNEQFF. Here the CDR3 DNA reads TGTGCCAGCAGTTTCCCTAGCGGGAGCTCCTACAATGAGCAGTTCTTC.

This clonotype turned up a few times. The chain has TRBV12-3 or TRBV12-4 and TRBJ2-5; no clear D gene. The CDR3 extends over 13 amino acids. The V and J ends lost 6 bases and 3 bases respectively, with 11 bases between them. The CDR3 DNA reads TGTGCCAGCAGGGACGAAACGGAAGAGACCCAGTACTTC. Protein: CASRDETEETQYF.

In this sample, this clonotype turned up many times. The V call is TRBV27, the J call TRBJ1-1; 9 bases fit TRBD1. Germline V CDR1 and CDR2: MNHEY, SMNVEV (reference sequence). Trimming at V came to 7 bases and at J to 0 bases, leaving 6 bases not matched to a gene. The CDR3 has 15 residues. CDR3 loop: CASTGQGFMNTEAFF. In DNA, the CDR3 is TGTGCCAGCACTGGACAGGGGTTTATGAACACTGAAGCTTTCTTT.

This clonotype was seen at least ten times. The chain employs TRBV6-1 and TRBJ2-7; D possibly matches TRBD1 or TRBD2 (5 bases each). Germline assignment: CDR1 MNHNS and CDR2 SASEGT. This CDR3 spans 14 amino acids. V was clipped by 6 bases and J by 6 bases, with 18 bases between them. The CDR3 is CASSTPSGTAEQYF. The DNA for the CDR3 is TGTGCCAGCAGCACCCCTTCAGGGACCGCCGAGCAGTACTTC.

The chain carries TRBV7-9 and TRBJ2-1; possible D gene TRBD1, 6 bases. Trimming shortened V by 5 bases and J by 5 bases, and 19 bases separated the two germline ends. This CDR3 has 16 amino acids. CDR1 is SEHNR, CDR2 FQNEAQ, per germline (reference sequence). CDR3 amino acids: CASSITGQHPNNEQFF. The CDR3, as DNA: TGTGCCAGCAGCATAACAGGACAGCACCCAAACAATGAGCAGTTCTTC.